This TCR beta chain was captured by sequencing in a study of cytomegalovirus exposure and HLA in healthy donors. Points from the study as a whole: There were several of the most significant clusters that appeared linked to common viral pathogens in a later analysis.

Comments on this clone: Antigen: not known.

The PCR used 60 Vbeta and 13 Jbeta primers. Profiled with immunoSEQ multiplex PCR; TCRdb holds only in-frame clones, not every one. This sample carries around 200,000 clones, around 88% of them seen once, and the ten largest clones take approximately 0.31%. Germline V lookup: CDR1 ENHRY, CDR2 SYGVKD. The CDR3 length is 17 residues. Trimming stripped 10 bases from V and 7 bases from J, with 31 bases between. The sequenced sample consisted of PBMCs. The V call is TRBV10-3, the J call TRBJ1-2, with a tentative D call TRBD1 (5 bases). The sequence was obtained from a woman in her 30s in good health and CMV-seronegative. Here the CDR3 reads CATWEGREGKGVSGYTF. DNA of the CDR3: TGTGCCACTTGGGAGGGGCGGGAAGGGAAGGGTGTTAGTGGCTACACCTTC.